This TCR beta chain was captured by sequencing in a study of glioma-infiltrating T cells after dendritic cell vaccination. Clones were read by immunoSEQ multiplex PCR, and TCRdb kept only the in-frame ones, dropping some. The sample lists fewer than 65,000 clones; around 89% were seen once. This CDR3 region has 15 residues. The ends were cut back, 0 bases at V and 7 bases at J, with 17 bases in the middle. Germline CDR1 reads SQVTM; CDR2 reads ANQGSEA. The sample's time point: after dendritic cell vaccination, including at tumor progression/relapse. The sample was blood, taken after dendritic cell vaccination. The TCR originated in a human donor with glioblastoma. This chain uses TRBV29-1 with TRBJ2-3; D possibly corresponds to TRBD2 (6 bases). CDR3 nucleotides: TGCAGCGTTGAAGACAGGAGGGGACTCGTGAATACGCAGTATTTT. It encodes CSVEDRRGLVNTQYF.